This TCR beta chain was recovered during a study of CD8 T cells in Susac syndrome. Stable or active relapsing-remitting multiple sclerosis, untreated and meeting revised McDonald criteria, defined the controls. In this sample, this clonotype turned up once. The authors reverse transcribed roughly 0.5 to 1 ug RNA with random hexamers. A single record per CDR3 protein comes from TCRdb applying MiXCR to the immunoSEQ multiplex PCR reads. The table shows 300,000 or so distinct CDR3 sequences, with just over 90% occurring only once. The CDR3 covers 15 residues. V dropped 1 base and J dropped 3; count of bases not matched to a gene: 4. Per germline, CDR1 DFQATT and CDR2 SNEGSKA (reference sequence).

Material for sequencing was CD4+ T cells from PBMCs. The clonotype originates from a human donor with multiple sclerosis. The chain employs TRBV20-1 and TRBJ2-7; 12 bases align to TRBD1. The CDR3 DNA sequence: TGCAGTGCTAGAGGAGGGGACAGGGGGCTCTACGAGCAGTACTTC. Residues: CSARGGDRGLYEQYF.